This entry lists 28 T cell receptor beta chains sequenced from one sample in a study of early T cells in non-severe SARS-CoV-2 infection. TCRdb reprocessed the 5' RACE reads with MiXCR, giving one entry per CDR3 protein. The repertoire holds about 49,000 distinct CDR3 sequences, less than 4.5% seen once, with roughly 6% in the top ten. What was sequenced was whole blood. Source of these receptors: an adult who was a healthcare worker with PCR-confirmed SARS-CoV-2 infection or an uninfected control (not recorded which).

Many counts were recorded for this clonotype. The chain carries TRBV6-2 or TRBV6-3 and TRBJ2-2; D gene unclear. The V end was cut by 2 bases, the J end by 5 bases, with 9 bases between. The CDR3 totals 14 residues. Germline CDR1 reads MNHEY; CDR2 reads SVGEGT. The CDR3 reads CASSYRVNTGELFF. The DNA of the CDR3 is TGTGCCAGCAGTTACAGGGTCAATACCGGGGAGCTGTTTTTT.

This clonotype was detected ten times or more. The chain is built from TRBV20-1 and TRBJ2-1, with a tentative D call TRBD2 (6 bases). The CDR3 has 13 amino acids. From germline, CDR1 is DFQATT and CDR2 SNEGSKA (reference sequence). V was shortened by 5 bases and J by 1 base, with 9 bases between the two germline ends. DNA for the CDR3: TGCAGTGCTGCGGGGATGTCCTACAATGAGCAGTTCTTC. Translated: CSAAGMSYNEQFF.

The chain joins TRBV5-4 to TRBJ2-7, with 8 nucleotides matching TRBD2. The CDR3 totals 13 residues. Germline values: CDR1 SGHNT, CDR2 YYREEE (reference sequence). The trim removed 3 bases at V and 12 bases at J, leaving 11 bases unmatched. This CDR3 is CASSWAGGPPGYF. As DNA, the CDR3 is TGTGCCAGCAGCTGGGCGGGAGGTCCACCGGGGTACTTC.

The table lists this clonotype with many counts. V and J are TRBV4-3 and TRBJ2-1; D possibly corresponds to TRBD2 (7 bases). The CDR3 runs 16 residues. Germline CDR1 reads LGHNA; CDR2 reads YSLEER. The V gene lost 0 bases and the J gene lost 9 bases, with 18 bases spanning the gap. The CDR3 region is CASSQDATGRATEQFF. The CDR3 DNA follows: TGCGCCAGCAGCCAAGACGCCACAGGGAGGGCGACTGAGCAGTTCTTC.

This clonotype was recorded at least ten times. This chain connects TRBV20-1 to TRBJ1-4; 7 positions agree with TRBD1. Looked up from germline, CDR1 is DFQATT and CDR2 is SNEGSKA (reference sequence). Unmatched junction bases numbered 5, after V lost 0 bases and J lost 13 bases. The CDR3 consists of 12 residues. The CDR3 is CSARDEGAALFF. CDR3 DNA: TGCAGTGCTAGAGATGAGGGGGCGGCACTGTTTTTT.

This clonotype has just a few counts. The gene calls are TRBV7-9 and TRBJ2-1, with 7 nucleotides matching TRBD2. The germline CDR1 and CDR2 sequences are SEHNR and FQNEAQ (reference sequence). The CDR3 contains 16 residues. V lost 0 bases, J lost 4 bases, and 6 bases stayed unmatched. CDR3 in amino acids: CASSLAQSGVYNEQFF. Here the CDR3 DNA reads TGTGCCAGCAGCTTAGCGCAGAGCGGGGTTTACAATGAGCAGTTCTTC.

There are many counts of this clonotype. This CDR3 is CASSPTGGRYEQYF. CDR3 nucleotide sequence: TGTGCCAGCTCACCAACGGGAGGGCGATACGAGCAGTACTTC. V gene TRBV18 combines with J gene TRBJ2-7; 8 bases line up with TRBD2. The CDR3 consists of 14 residues. J gave up 4 bases and V 2 bases, and 4 bases lay outside the gene matches. Germline V lookup: CDR1 KGHSH, CDR2 LQKENI.

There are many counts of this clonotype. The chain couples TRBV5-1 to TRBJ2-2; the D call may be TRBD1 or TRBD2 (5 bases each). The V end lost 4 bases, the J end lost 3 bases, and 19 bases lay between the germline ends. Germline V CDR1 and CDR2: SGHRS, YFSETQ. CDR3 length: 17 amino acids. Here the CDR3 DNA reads TGCGCCAGCAGCGGCAGTCAGGGAGTAAGGGACACCGGGGAGCTGTTTTTT. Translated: CASSGSQGVRDTGELFF.

The chain's CDR3 is CASSEGLTGELFF. The CDR3 region has the DNA TGTGCCAGCAGTGAGGGACTCACCGGGGAGCTGTTTTTT. The gene calls are TRBV6-1 and TRBJ2-2; D perhaps matches TRBD2 (6 bases). CDR1 and CDR2 (germline): MNHNS, SASEGT. V lost 3 bases and J lost 4, with 6 bases in between. This CDR3 is 13 amino acids long.

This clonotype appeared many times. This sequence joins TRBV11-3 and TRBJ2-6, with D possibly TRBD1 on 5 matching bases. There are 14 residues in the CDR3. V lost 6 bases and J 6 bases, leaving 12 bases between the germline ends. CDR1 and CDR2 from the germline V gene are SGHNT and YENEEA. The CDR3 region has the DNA TGTGCCAGCAGTTCTACAGGCGCGGCCAACGTCCTGACTTTC. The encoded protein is CASSSTGAANVLTF. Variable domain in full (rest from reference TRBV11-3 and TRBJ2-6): EAGVVQSPRYKIIEKKQPVAFWCNPISGHNTLYWYLQNLGQGPELLIRYENEEAVDDSQLPKDRFSAERLKGVDSTLKIQPAELGDSAVYLCASSSTGAANVLTFGAGSRLTVL.

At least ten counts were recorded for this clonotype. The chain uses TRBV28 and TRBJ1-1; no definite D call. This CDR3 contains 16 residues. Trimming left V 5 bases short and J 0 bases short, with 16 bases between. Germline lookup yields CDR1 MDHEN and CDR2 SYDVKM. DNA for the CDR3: TGTGCCAGCAGTCAACTCGGACGGCTTCTGAACACTGAAGCTTTCTTT. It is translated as CASSQLGRLLNTEAFF.

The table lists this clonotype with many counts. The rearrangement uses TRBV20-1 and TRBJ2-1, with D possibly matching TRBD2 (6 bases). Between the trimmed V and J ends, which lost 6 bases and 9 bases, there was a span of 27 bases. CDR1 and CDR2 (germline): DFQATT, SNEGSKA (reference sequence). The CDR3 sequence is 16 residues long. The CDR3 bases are TGCAGTGCCTTCCAAAGACCGGGACTTCCCTCCAGTGAGCAGTTCTTC. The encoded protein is CSAFQRPGLPSSEQFF.

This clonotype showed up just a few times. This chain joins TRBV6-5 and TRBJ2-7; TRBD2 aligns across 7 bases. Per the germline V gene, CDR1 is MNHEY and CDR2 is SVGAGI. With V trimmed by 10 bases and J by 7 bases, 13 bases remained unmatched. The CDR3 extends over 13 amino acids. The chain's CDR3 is CATILEGGREQYF. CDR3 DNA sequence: TGTGCCACCATCCTGGAGGGAGGGCGGGAGCAGTACTTC.

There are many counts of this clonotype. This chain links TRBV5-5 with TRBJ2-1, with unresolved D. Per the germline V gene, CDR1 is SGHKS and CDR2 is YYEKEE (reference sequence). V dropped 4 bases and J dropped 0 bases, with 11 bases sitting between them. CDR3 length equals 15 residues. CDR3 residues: CASSTDASSYNEQFF. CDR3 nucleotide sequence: TGTGCCAGCAGCACGGACGCTAGCTCCTACAATGAGCAGTTCTTC.

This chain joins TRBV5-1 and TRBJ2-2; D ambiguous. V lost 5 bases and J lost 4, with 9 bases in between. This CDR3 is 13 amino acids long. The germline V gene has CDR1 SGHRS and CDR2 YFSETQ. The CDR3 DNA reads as TGCGCCAGCAGAGTAGACGTCACCGGGGAGCTGTTTTTT. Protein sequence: CASRVDVTGELFF.

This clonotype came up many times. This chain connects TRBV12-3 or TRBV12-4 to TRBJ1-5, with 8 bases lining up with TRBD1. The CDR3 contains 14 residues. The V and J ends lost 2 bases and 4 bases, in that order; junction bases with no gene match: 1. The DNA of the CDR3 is TGTGCCAGCAGTTTACAGGGGGCGAATCAGCCCCAGCATTTT. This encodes CASSLQGANQPQHF.

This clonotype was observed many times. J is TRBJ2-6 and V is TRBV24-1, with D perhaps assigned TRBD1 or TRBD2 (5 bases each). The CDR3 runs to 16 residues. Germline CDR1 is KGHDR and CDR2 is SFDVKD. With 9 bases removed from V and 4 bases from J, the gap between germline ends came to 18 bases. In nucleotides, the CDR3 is TGTGCCACCTCTCCCCCCCTCGGGACCGGGGCCAACGTCCTGACTTTC. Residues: CATSPPLGTGANVLTF.

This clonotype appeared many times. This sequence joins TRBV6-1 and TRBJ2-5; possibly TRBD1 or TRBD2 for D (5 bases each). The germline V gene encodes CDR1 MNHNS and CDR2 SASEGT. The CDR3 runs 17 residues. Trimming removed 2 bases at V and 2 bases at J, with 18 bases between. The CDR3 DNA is TGTGCCAGCAGTGAATCTTATGGGGGAAGGGTTCAAGAGACCCAGTACTTC. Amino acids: CASSESYGGRVQETQYF.

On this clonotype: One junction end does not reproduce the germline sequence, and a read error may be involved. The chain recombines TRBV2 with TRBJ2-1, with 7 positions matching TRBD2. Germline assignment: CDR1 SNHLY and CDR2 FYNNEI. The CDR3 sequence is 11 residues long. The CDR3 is CASSGEGTSVF. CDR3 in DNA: TGTGCCAGCAGTGGGGAGGGAACGTCGGTCTTC. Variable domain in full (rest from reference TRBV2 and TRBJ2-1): EPEVTQTPSHQVTQMGQEVILRCVPISNHLYFYWYRQILGQKVEFLVSFYNNEISEKSEIFDDQFSVERPDGSNFTLKIRSTKLEDSAMYFCASSGEGTSVFGPGTRLTVL.

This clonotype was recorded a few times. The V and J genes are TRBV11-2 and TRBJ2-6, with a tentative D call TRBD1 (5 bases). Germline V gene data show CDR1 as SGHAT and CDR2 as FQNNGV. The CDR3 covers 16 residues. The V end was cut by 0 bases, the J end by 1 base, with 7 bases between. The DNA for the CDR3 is TGTGCCAGCAGCTTAGATGGGGCGTCTGGGGCCAACGTCCTGACTTTC. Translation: CASSLDGASGANVLTF.

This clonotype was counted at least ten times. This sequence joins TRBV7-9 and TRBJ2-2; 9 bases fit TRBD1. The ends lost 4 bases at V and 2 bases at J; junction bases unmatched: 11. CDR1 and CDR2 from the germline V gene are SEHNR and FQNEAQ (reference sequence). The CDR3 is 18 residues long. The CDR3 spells CASSSSPGTGINTGELFF. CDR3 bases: TGTGCCAGCAGCTCCTCCCCCGGGACAGGGATAAACACCGGGGAGCTGTTTTTT. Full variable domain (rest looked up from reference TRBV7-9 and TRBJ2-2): DTGVSQNPRHKITKRGQNVTFRCDPISEHNRLYWYRQTLGQGPEFLTYFQNEAQLEKSRLLSDRFSAERPKGSFSTLEIQRTEQGDSAMYLCASSSSPGTGINTGELFFGEGSRLTVL.

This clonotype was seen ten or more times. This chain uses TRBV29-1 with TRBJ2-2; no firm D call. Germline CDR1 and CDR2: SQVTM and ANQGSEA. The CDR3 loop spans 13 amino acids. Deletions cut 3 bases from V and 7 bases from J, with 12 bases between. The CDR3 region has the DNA TGCAGCGTTGATGAGAACTCTCGCGGGGAGCTGTTTTTT. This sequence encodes CSVDENSRGELFF.

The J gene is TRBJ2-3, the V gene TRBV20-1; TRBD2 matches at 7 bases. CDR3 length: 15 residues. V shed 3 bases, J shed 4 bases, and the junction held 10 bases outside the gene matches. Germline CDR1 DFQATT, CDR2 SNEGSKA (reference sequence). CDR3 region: CSASLLAGRSDTQYF. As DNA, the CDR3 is TGCAGTGCTAGTTTGTTAGCGGGCCGTTCAGATACGCAGTATTTT.

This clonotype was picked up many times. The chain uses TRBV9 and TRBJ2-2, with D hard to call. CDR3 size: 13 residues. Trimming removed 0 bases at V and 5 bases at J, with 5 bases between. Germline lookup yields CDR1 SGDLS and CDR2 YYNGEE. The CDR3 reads CASSVARTGELFF. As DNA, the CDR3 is TGTGCCAGCAGCGTAGCTAGGACCGGGGAGCTGTTTTTT.

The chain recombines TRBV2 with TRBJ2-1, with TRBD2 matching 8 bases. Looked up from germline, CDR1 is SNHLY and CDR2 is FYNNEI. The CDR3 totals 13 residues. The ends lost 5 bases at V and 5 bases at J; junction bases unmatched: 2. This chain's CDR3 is CASSSGGHNEQFF. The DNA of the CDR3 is TGTGCCAGCAGTAGCGGGGGCCACAATGAGCAGTTCTTC. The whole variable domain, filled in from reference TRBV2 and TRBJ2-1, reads EPEVTQTPSHQVTQMGQEVILRCVPISNHLYFYWYRQILGQKVEFLVSFYNNEISEKSEIFDDQFSVERPDGSNFTLKIRSTKLEDSAMYFCASSSGGHNEQFFGPGTRLTVL.

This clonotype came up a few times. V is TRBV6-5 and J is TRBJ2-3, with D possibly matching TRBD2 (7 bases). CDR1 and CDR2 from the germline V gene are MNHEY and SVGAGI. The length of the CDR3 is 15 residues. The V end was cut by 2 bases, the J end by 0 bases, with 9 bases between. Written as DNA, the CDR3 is TGTGCCAGCAGTTACAGGGGGGGGAGCACAGATACGCAGTATTTT. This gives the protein CASSYRGGSTDTQYF.

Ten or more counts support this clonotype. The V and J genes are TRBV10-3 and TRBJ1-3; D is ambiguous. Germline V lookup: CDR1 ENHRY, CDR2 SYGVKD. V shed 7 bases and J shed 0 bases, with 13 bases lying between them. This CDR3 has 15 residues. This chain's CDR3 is CAIINPAPSGNTIYF. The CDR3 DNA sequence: TGTGCCATCATTAATCCGGCACCCTCTGGAAACACCATATATTTT.

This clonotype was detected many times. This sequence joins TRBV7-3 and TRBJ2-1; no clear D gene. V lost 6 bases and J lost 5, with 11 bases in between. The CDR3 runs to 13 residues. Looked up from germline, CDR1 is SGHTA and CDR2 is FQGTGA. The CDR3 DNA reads TGTGCCAGCAGATTCAACTTCAACAATGAGCAGTTCTTC. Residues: CASRFNFNNEQFF.